This entry lists 2 T cell receptor beta chains sequenced from one sample in a study of vaccination and CD4 T cells after COVID-19. Cultured CD4+ T cells had their DNA profiled by the Oncomine TCR Beta short-read assay. Via MiXCR, TCRdb re-called the PCR reads, giving one row per CDR3 protein. The sample has about 15,000 distinct CDR3 sequences, around a third seen once. Indicated treatment: approximately 9-day PBMC culture with coronavirus spike peptide pools or control peptides (ViraFEST assay). No antigen is known for these receptors. Sequencing used CD4+ T cells from blood, cultured in vitro, obtained after SARS-CoV-2 vaccination. The receptors derive from a human donor who had recovered from COVID-19.

This clonotype was seen a few times. V usage is TRBV20-1 and J usage is TRBJ2-7; TRBD2 matches at 8 bases. CDR3 length: 14 amino acids. The V and J ends lost 6 bases and 3 bases, in that order; junction bases with no gene match: 10. Per the germline V gene, CDR1 is DFQATT and CDR2 is SNEGSKA (reference sequence). CDR3 bases: TGCAGTGCCCTAGAACTAGCGGAGTACTACGAGCAGTACTTC. This codes for CSALELAEYYEQYF.

The gene calls are TRBV20-1 and TRBJ1-5, with 11 bases identical to TRBD1. V shed 1 base, J shed 5 bases, and the junction held 10 bases outside the gene matches. CDR3 length: 17 amino acids. From germline, CDR1 is DFQATT and CDR2 SNEGSKA (reference sequence). The CDR3 sequence: CSARVLVGDRGDQPQHF. The CDR3 DNA reads as TGCAGTGCTAGAGTGTTAGTCGGGGACAGGGGGGATCAGCCCCAGCATTTT.